Detailed here is one T cell receptor (beta chain). This sample was included in a study of blood T cell repertoires in COVID-19. Study-wide background: Samples came from the United States, Italy and Spain, spanning acute and convalescent COVID-19. The analysed material was cDNA or gDNA that came from T cells, B-cell-depleted T cells, or PBMCs.

Original handling: Using reference gene primer amplification, nucleated cell counts were estimated. Libraries were prepared by immunoSEQ multiplex PCR; TCRdb keeps only in-frame clonotypes and omits some of them. Clonal size and the V and J genes are those of that table, whereas D and trimming came from the DNA. Here the sample spans approximately 100,000 clones, around nine tenths being singletons. The trim removed 6 bases at V and 4 bases at J, leaving 4 bases unmatched. This CDR3 contains 13 residues. The V gene's germline CDR1 is MNHEY and CDR2 SVGAGI. The sequenced material came from peripheral blood. The source of this sequence is a woman of 80 years or more in a cohort sampled during active COVID-19. The gene calls are TRBV6-5 and TRBJ1-1, with 8 nucleotides matching TRBD1. The CDR3 DNA is TGTGCCAGCAGCCGGGACAGGAGCACTGAAGCTTTCTTT. As protein: CASSRDRSTEAFF.